The 14 T cell receptor beta chains below come from one sample, sequenced in a study of T cells in pancreatic ductal adenocarcinoma. The method was immunoSEQ multiplex PCR; TCRdb's version includes in-frame clones alone and lacks a portion of them. The sample holds 15,000 to 20,000 clones; about 90% are singletons and the top ten take about 0.94%. Selected pancreatic ductal adenocarcinoma patients had undergone surgery without neoadjuvant therapy. Material for sequencing was PBMCs. These TCRs come from a human donor with pancreatic ductal adenocarcinoma.

The J gene is TRBJ1-1, the V gene TRBV30; maybe TRBD1 (6 bases). The V gene lost 4 bases and the J gene lost 10 bases, with 19 bases spanning the gap. The CDR3 runs to 13 residues. CDR1 is GTSNPN, CDR2 SVGIG, per germline (reference sequence). The CDR3 nucleotides read TGTGCCTGGAATCGGGACAAGACTTTTGGAGCTTTCTTT. Its protein is CAWNRDKTFGAFF.

V gene TRBV5-6 combines with J gene TRBJ2-1, with 12 bases fitting TRBD2. V was pared by 4 bases and J by 7 bases, with 15 bases of the junction left unmatched. In germline, CDR1 is SGHDT, CDR2 YYEEEE. The CDR3 extends over 18 amino acids. This CDR3 reads CASSRRTSGVGGGNEQFF. CDR3 nucleotides: TGTGCCAGCAGCCGAAGGACTAGCGGGGTGGGTGGGGGGAATGAGCAGTTCTTC.

This clone was picked up one time. V is TRBV4-2 and J is TRBJ1-1; D perhaps matches TRBD1 (5 bases). The CDR3 has 14 residues. V lost 4 bases, J lost 5 bases, and 14 bases lay in between. Germline V CDR1 and CDR2: LGHNA, YNFKEQ. This CDR3 is CASSPRIGGTEAFF. The CDR3 bases are TGTGCCAGCAGCCCGCGTATCGGGGGGACTGAAGCTTTCTTT.

The V call is TRBV5-1, the J call TRBJ1-1, with TRBD1 as a possible D gene (5 bases). V gave up 4 bases and J gave up 0 bases, with 13 bases separating them. The CDR3 consists of 15 residues. Germline V gives CDR1 SGHRS, CDR2 YFSETQ. CDR3 DNA: TGCGCCAGCAGCCTCGCGGGGGGAGTGAACACTGAAGCTTTCTTT. It codes for CASSLAGGVNTEAFF.

This chain connects TRBV4-2 to TRBJ1-2; no reliable D call. V was pared by 6 bases and J by 5 bases, with 10 bases between. This CDR3 is 12 amino acids long. Per the germline V gene, CDR1 is LGHNA and CDR2 is YNFKEQ. The CDR3 reads CASSRDAYGYTF. The CDR3 nucleotides read TGTGCCAGCAGTCGTGATGCGTATGGCTACACCTTC.

This sequence joins TRBV9 and TRBJ2-2; D might be TRBD2 (7 bases). Germline CDR1 and CDR2: SGDLS and YYNGEE. The CDR3 has 14 residues. V lost 3 bases and J lost 5, with 11 bases in between. The DNA of the CDR3 is TGTGCCAGCAGCGAACGGGGGGCAACCGGGGAGCTGTTTTTT. This encodes CASSERGATGELFF.

The chain combines TRBV27 with TRBJ2-7; tentative D call: TRBD1 (6 bases). From germline, CDR1 is MNHEY and CDR2 SMNVEV (reference sequence). The CDR3 spans 15 residues. The germline V and J ends were trimmed by 0 bases and 4 bases, with 13 bases remaining between them. The CDR3 sequence: CASSLSAQGRYEQYF. In DNA form, the CDR3 reads TGTGCCAGCAGTTTATCGGCACAGGGAAGATACGAGCAGTACTTC.

The chain employs TRBV6-4 and TRBJ2-1, with TRBD1 identical over 7 bases. The CDR3 covers 15 residues. Unmatched junction bases numbered 5, after V lost 6 bases and J lost 0 bases. CDR1 and CDR2 (germline): MRHNA, SNTAGT. CDR3 region: CASSPTGNSYNEQFF. In DNA, the CDR3 is TGTGCCAGCAGCCCGACAGGGAACTCCTACAATGAGCAGTTCTTC.

The rearrangement uses TRBV5-1 and TRBJ1-1, with D possibly being TRBD1 (5 bases). Germline loops: CDR1 SGHRS, CDR2 YFSETQ. This CDR3 spans 14 amino acids. V was trimmed by 2 bases and J by 0 bases, leaving 8 bases between them. CDR3 DNA sequence: TGCGCCAGCAGCTTTAAGGACATGAACACTGAAGCTTTCTTT. It is translated as CASSFKDMNTEAFF.

The chain uses TRBV28 and TRBJ1-2; 10 bases match TRBD1. The CDR3 contains 17 residues. The germline V gene encodes CDR1 MDHEN and CDR2 SYDVKM. The V gene end was trimmed by 5 bases and the J gene end by 2 bases; junction bases not matched to a gene: 11. The CDR3 DNA reads TGTGCCAGCAGTATTTACCCGGGACAGGGGACAAACTATGGCTACACCTTC. Its translation is CASSIYPGQGTNYGYTF.

For the CDR3, the DNA is TGTGCCAGCAGTTCGCCTACGGTGCCCTCTGGAAACACCATATATTTT. This translates into CASSSPTVPSGNTIYF. The chain links TRBV28 to TRBJ1-3; D remains ambiguous. This CDR3 is 16 amino acids long. Germline V gives CDR1 MDHEN, CDR2 SYDVKM. Deletions cut 4 bases from V and 0 bases from J, with 13 bases between. Full variable domain (outside the CDR3, taken from reference TRBV28 and TRBJ1-3): DVKVTQSSRYLVKRTGEKVFLECVQDMDHENMFWYRQDPGLGLRLIYFSYDVKMKEKGDIPEGYSVSREKKERFSLILESASTNQTSMYLCASSSPTVPSGNTIYFGEGSWLTVV.

The rearrangement joins TRBV28 to TRBJ2-2; 8 bases agree with TRBD2. This CDR3 region has 13 residues. Unmatched junction bases numbered 2, after V lost 5 bases and J lost 6 bases. The germline V gene encodes CDR1 MDHEN and CDR2 SYDVKM. The DNA for the CDR3 is TGTGCCAGCAGTCGGGGGGGAGCCGGGGAGCTGTTTTTT. This codes for CASSRGGAGELFF.

V and J are TRBV29-1 and TRBJ1-2; D is possibly TRBD1 (5 bases). V was trimmed by 7 bases and J by 8 bases, leaving 17 bases between them. The germline V gene has CDR1 SQVTM and CDR2 ANQGSEA. The CDR3 is made up of 12 amino acids. The CDR3 DNA follows: TGCAGCGCCTCGGGGGGGGTTGGGGGCTACACCTTC. It is translated as CSASGGVGGYTF.

This clone was counted between two and nine times. The chain carries TRBV5-8 and TRBJ2-3, with 9 bases that match TRBD2. The CDR3 has 15 amino acids. The germline CDR1 and CDR2 sequences are SGHTS and YDEGEE. V lost 4 bases and J lost 4; bases outside the gene matches: 7. CDR3 DNA: TGTGCCAGCAGCGACACTAGCGGGTCTTCAGATACGCAGTATTTT. Protein: CASSDTSGSSDTQYF.